These 20 T cell receptor beta chains were sequenced from one sample in a study of T cells in Graves' hyperthyroidism and ophthalmopathy. RNA transcripts yielded amplified TCR beta CDR3 regions. The HTBI primer set served for first-round RT-PCR of the TCR CDR3. TCRdb independently ran MiXCR on the multiplex PCR reads; one entry per CDR3 protein. The sample holds more than 500,000 distinct CDR3 sequences, about 16% seen once. Material for sequencing was blood. The receptors stem from a woman in her twenties or thirties with Graves' ophthalmopathy.

This clonotype was counted ten times or more. The chain has TRBV30 and TRBJ1-1, with D unresolved. The germline V gene encodes CDR1 GTSNPN and CDR2 SVGIG (reference sequence). The CDR3 contains 13 residues. Between the trimmed V and J ends, which lost 0 bases and 4 bases, there was a span of 9 bases. CDR3 DNA: TGTGCCTGGAGTGTAAAGGGCGCCACTGAAGCTTTCTTT. This sequence encodes CAWSVKGATEAFF.

The V and J genes are TRBV5-1 and TRBJ2-2, with D unclear. The germline gives CDR1 SGHRS, CDR2 YFSETQ. This CDR3 has 14 residues. V gave up 6 bases and J gave up 4 bases, with 13 bases separating them. As DNA, the CDR3 is TGCGCCAGCAAGGTGCAGTCAGGCACCGGGGAGCTGTTTTTT. Translation: CASKVQSGTGELFF. Variable domain in full (rest from reference TRBV5-1 and TRBJ2-2): KAGVTQTPRYLIKTRGQQVTLSCSPISGHRSVSWYQQTPGQGLQFLFEYFSETQRNKGNFPGRFSGRQFSNSRSEMNVSTLELGDSALYLCASKVQSGTGELFFGEGSRLTVL.

This clonotype was found many times. It may be a read error: a sequence one base away is much more abundant. The chain's CDR3 is CASSSYGLSGSPLHF. CDR3 DNA sequence: TGTGCCAGCAGCTCCTACGGACTGAGCGGCTCACCCCTCCACTTT. The V gene is TRBV7-2, the J gene TRBJ1-6, with D unclear. Trimming took 4 bases from V and 10 from J, leaving 17 bases between them. CDR1 and CDR2 (germline): SGHTA, FQGNSA. This CDR3 contains 15 residues.

Ten or more counts support this clonotype. This chain joins TRBV27 and TRBJ2-7; a weak D match, TRBD2 (5 bases). Germline-derived CDR1 and CDR2 are MNHEY and SMNVEV (reference sequence). The CDR3 spans 15 residues. Trimming left V 2 bases short and J 0 bases short, with 11 bases between. CDR3 sequence (DNA): TGTGCCAGCAGTTTAGTGCGGGCTAGCTCCTACGAGCAGTACTTC. As protein: CASSLVRASSYEQYF.

Comment on this clonotype: One end of the junction does not line up with germline, which may come from a read error. The chain joins TRBV6-5 to TRBJ2-7; D is unclear. The CDR3 covers 13 residues. Germline V gene lookup returns CDR1 MNHEY and CDR2 SVGAGI. The CDR3 here is CASGYIPYDEQCF. DNA for the CDR3: TGTGCCAGCGGTTACATTCCTTACGACGAGCAGTGCTTC.

In this sample, this clonotype turned up many times. The chain employs TRBV20-1 and TRBJ2-3, with a weak D call TRBD2 (6 bases). V was pared by 5 bases and J by 1 base, with 16 bases between. This CDR3 is 15 amino acids long. Germline V gene sequence: CDR1 DFQATT, CDR2 SNEGSKA (reference sequence). CDR3 coding DNA: TGCAGTGCTCCACATAGCGGTACTCGCACAGATACGCAGTATTTT. Its protein is CSAPHSGTRTDTQYF.

The sample holds many counts of this clonotype. The chain links TRBV3-1 to TRBJ2-7; 8 nucleotides match TRBD1. The CDR3 sequence is 18 residues long. Germline values: CDR1 LGHDT, CDR2 YNNKEL (reference sequence). Trimming took 3 bases from V and 2 from J; bases not matched to a gene: 15. The DNA for the CDR3 is TGTGCCAGCAGCCACTCATCGGGGCGGACAGGGATCACCTACGAGCAGTACTTC. Its protein product is CASSHSSGRTGITYEQYF.

The V call is TRBV30, the J call TRBJ1-5; 7 nucleotides agree with TRBD1. J was trimmed by 8 bases and V by 2 bases; bases with no gene match: 6. The germline V gene has CDR1 GTSNPN and CDR2 SVGIG (reference sequence). There are 13 residues in the CDR3. The CDR3 DNA follows: TGTGCCTGGAGTTGGCAGGGGGAAGAGCCCCAGCATTTT. It translates to CAWSWQGEEPQHF.

V and J are TRBV5-1 and TRBJ2-1; 9 bases are a match to TRBD1. This CDR3 comprises 17 residues. In germline, CDR1 is SGHRS, CDR2 YFSETQ. The ends lost 3 bases at V and 2 bases at J; junction bases unmatched: 9. This CDR3 reads CASSWAKQGATYNEQFF. CDR3 sequence (DNA): TGCGCCAGCAGCTGGGCAAAACAGGGGGCCACCTACAATGAGCAGTTCTTC. Full variable domain (outside the CDR3, taken from reference TRBV5-1 and TRBJ2-1): KAGVTQTPRYLIKTRGQQVTLSCSPISGHRSVSWYQQTPGQGLQFLFEYFSETQRNKGNFPGRFSGRQFSNSRSEMNVSTLELGDSALYLCASSWAKQGATYNEQFFGPGTRLTVL.

V and J are TRBV4-2 and TRBJ1-4, with 8 bases that match TRBD1. CDR3 size: 14 residues. After removal of 7 bases from V and 8 bases from J, the junction contained 9 bases not matched to a gene. The germline V gene has CDR1 LGHNA and CDR2 YNFKEQ. DNA for the CDR3: TGTGCCAGCACGCCCGGACAGGGAGGCGAAAAACTGTTTTTT. Its translation: CASTPGQGGEKLFF.

This clonotype was seen at least ten times. J is TRBJ1-5 and V is TRBV2; weak D call: TRBD1 (6 bases). Germline V gene sequence: CDR1 SNHLY, CDR2 FYNNEI. V gave up 6 bases and J gave up 6 bases, with 15 bases separating them. This CDR3 is built from 14 residues. The DNA of the CDR3 is TGTGCCAGCAGGGACACAGGGCCCGGTCAGCCCCAGCATTTT. Its protein product is CASRDTGPGQPQHF.

This clonotype was detected only once. The V and J genes are TRBV7-9 and TRBJ2-7; 7 positions match TRBD1. The germline V gene encodes CDR1 SEHNR and CDR2 FQNEAQ (reference sequence). The CDR3 has 15 residues. J gave up 4 bases and V 5 bases, and 11 bases lay outside the gene matches. CDR3: CASSHEDRPEYEQYF. Here the CDR3 DNA reads TGTGCCAGCAGCCACGAGGACAGGCCCGAGTACGAGCAGTACTTC.

This clonotype has at least ten counts. The rearrangement links TRBV5-5 to TRBJ1-2; D is unresolved. The CDR3 totals 12 residues. V lost 4 bases to trimming and J lost 5 bases, with 9 bases between them. Germline CDR1 and CDR2: SGHKS and YYEKEE (reference sequence). CDR3 in amino acids: CASSTVRYGYTF. The CDR3 coding sequence is TGTGCCAGCAGCACGGTCCGATATGGCTACACCTTC.

V is TRBV7-2 and J is TRBJ1-4; D possibly corresponds to TRBD1 (6 bases). With 0 bases removed from V and 2 bases from J, the gap between germline ends came to 10 bases. CDR1 is SGHTA and CDR2 is FQGNSA in the germline V gene. The CDR3 has 16 residues. The CDR3 reads CASSLASTGTNEKLFF. CDR3 bases: TGTGCCAGCAGCTTAGCTTCGACAGGCACTAATGAAAAACTGTTTTTT.

The chain combines TRBV7-9 with TRBJ1-5, with a tentative D call TRBD1 (6 bases). V shed 6 bases and J shed 5 bases, with 8 bases lying between them. The CDR3 is 12 residues long. CDR1 is SEHNR, CDR2 FQNEAQ, per germline (reference sequence). CDR3: CASRYRDQPQHF. In nucleotides, the CDR3 is TGTGCCAGCAGGTACAGGGATCAGCCCCAGCATTTT.

This clonotype was detected ten times or more. The chain is built from TRBV28 and TRBJ2-1; 12 bases align to TRBD2. V lost 3 bases and J lost 8; bases outside the gene matches: 5. This CDR3 comprises 15 residues. Germline V gene lookup returns CDR1 MDHEN and CDR2 SYDVKM. CDR3 in DNA: TGTGCCAGCAGTTTGGTGGGACTAGCGGGTCATGAGCAGTTCTTC. Translation: CASSLVGLAGHEQFF.

The chain couples TRBV29-1 to TRBJ1-1; no definite D call. CDR3 length: 11 amino acids. V lost 7 bases to trimming and J lost 0 bases, with 6 bases between them. CDR1 is SQVTM, CDR2 ANQGSEA, per germline. The CDR3 protein is CSAVLNTEAFF. The DNA for the CDR3 is TGCAGCGCGGTATTGAACACTGAAGCTTTCTTT.

This clonotype has at least ten counts. The CDR3 DNA follows: TGTGCCAGCAGCTTAATGGGACAGAACGTTCTCCAAACTAACTATGGCTACACCTTC. Its translation: CASSLMGQNVLQTNYGYTF. This chain joins TRBV7-2 and TRBJ1-2; 7 positions agree with TRBD1. The CDR3 totals 19 residues. J was trimmed by 0 bases and V by 2 bases; bases with no gene match: 15. CDR1 and CDR2 (germline): SGHTA, FQGNSA.

The chain joins TRBV29-1 to TRBJ2-2; 8 nucleotides agree with TRBD2. The CDR3 covers 13 residues. Germline V gives CDR1 SQVTM, CDR2 ANQGSEA. V was pared by 3 bases and J by 5 bases, with 2 bases of the junction left unmatched. CDR3 residues: CSVDRGGTGELFF. The CDR3 region has the DNA TGCAGCGTTGATCGGGGGGGGACCGGGGAGCTGTTTTTT.

This clonotype was recorded at least ten times. The chain recombines TRBV28 with TRBJ1-3; D is ambiguous. This CDR3 contains 14 residues. V was cut by 6 bases and J by 4 bases, with 13 bases left in between. From germline, CDR1 is MDHEN and CDR2 SYDVKM. The CDR3 DNA reads TGTGCCAGCAGATACTATTCTACAGGAAACACCATATATTTT. Translating it yields CASRYYSTGNTIYF.